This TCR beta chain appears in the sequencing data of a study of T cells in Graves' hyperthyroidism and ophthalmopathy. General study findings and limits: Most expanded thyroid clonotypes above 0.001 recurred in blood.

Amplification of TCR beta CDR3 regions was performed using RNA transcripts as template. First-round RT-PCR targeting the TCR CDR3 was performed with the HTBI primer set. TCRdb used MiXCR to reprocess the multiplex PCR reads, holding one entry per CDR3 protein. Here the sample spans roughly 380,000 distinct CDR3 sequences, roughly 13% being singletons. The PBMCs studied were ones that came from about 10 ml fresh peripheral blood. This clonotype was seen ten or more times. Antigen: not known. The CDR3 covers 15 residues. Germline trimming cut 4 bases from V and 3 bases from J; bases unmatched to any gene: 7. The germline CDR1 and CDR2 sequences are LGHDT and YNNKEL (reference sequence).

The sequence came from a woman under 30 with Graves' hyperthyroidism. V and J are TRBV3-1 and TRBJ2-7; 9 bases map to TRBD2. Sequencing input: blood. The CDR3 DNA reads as TGTGCCAGCAGCCCCCGGACTAGCGTTAGCTACGAGCAGTACTTC. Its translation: CASSPRTSVSYEQYF.